The TCR beta chain under discussion was sequenced for a study of cytomegalovirus exposure and HLA in healthy donors. The CDR3 sequence is 14 residues long. Losses at the gene ends were 6 bases for V and 2 bases for J; bases not matched to a gene: 7. CDR1 and CDR2 from the germline V gene are MNHEY and SVGAGI. A roughly 120-subject validation cohort, separate from the approximately 690-subject first cohort, supplied the donors. Sequenced by immunoSEQ multiplex PCR; TCRdb stores in-frame clones only, minus some. The sample records 170,000 or so clones, 85% being singletons. Only a few counts were recorded for this clone.

V usage is TRBV6-5 and J usage is TRBJ2-7, with TRBD1 identical over 7 bases. Material: PBMCs. The sequence came from a man aged 18 to 30 in good health and CMV-seropositive. The CDR3 region has the DNA TGTGCCAGCAGGCCGACAGGGATCCCCTACGAGCAGTACTTC. Its translation: CASRPTGIPYEQYF.